Following are 29 T cell receptor beta chains from one sample sequenced in a study of blood T cell repertoires in COVID-19. Generated by immunoSEQ multiplex PCR, the TCRdb table keeps only in-frame clones and is missing some. Here the sample spans under 150,000 clones, around 87% being singletons. Material for sequencing was peripheral blood. The receptors here all came from a middle-aged woman with acute or convalescent COVID-19.

The chain carries TRBV5-6 and TRBJ1-1; 8 bases align to TRBD1. The germline gives CDR1 SGHDT, CDR2 YYEEEE. J lost 3 bases, V lost 5 bases, and 15 bases had no gene match. CDR3 length: 17 amino acids. CDR3 sequence reads: CASRLRGPGGGYTEAFF. DNA of the CDR3: TGTGCCAGCAGGCTCCGGGGGCCAGGGGGCGGGTACACTGAAGCTTTCTTT.

This chain connects TRBV7-8 to TRBJ1-2, with 9 nucleotides matching TRBD1. In germline, CDR1 is SGHVS, CDR2 FQNEAQ. Unmatched junction bases numbered 9, after V lost 2 bases and J lost 5 bases. CDR3 length: 16 amino acids. CDR3 protein: CASSLFRTGARYGYTF. As DNA, the CDR3 is TGTGCCAGCAGCTTATTTCGGACAGGGGCCCGGTATGGCTACACCTTC.

The chain carries TRBV5-5 and TRBJ1-2; the D gene is possibly TRBD1 (5 bases). The CDR3 is 15 residues long. Trimming stripped 3 bases from V and 5 bases from J, with 17 bases between. CDR1 and CDR2 from the germline V gene are SGHKS and YYEKEE (reference sequence). CDR3 residues: CASSYPGRAGYGYTF. CDR3 bases: TGTGCCAGCAGCTATCCAGGGCGCGCTGGTTATGGCTACACCTTC.

The chain recombines TRBV4-1 with TRBJ2-5, with a possible D match to TRBD2 (5 bases). V lost 4 bases and J 4 bases, leaving 19 bases between the germline ends. Germline V gene lookup returns CDR1 MGHRA and CDR2 YSYEKL. This CDR3 has 16 residues. The chain's CDR3 is CASSPQHRGWGETQYF. In DNA form, the CDR3 reads TGCGCCAGCAGCCCCCAACATCGGGGATGGGGAGAGACCCAGTACTTC.

This rearrangement joins TRBV7-2 to TRBJ1-5, with 8 bases fitting TRBD1. CDR3 length: 18 amino acids. V shed 2 bases, J shed 1 base, and the junction held 10 bases outside the gene matches. The V gene's germline CDR1 is SGHTA and CDR2 FQGNSA. The CDR3 spells CASSLNPGGVRSNQPQHF. Here the CDR3 DNA reads TGTGCCAGCAGCTTAAATCCAGGGGGCGTAAGGAGCAATCAGCCCCAGCATTTT.

This rearrangement joins TRBV19 to TRBJ1-2; D possibly corresponds to TRBD1 (5 bases). The CDR3 has 18 residues. Germline loops: CDR1 LNHDA, CDR2 SQIVND (reference sequence). V was shortened by 3 bases and J by 3 bases, with 23 bases between the two germline ends. CDR3: CASSIGPTGGSYHYGYTF. DNA of the CDR3: TGTGCCAGTAGTATCGGTCCAACGGGGGGGTCCTATCACTATGGCTACACCTTC.

This chain links TRBV11-1 with TRBJ1-1; D unclear. V lost 2 bases and J lost 5, with 6 bases in between. The CDR3 consists of 12 residues. The germline gives CDR1 SGHAT, CDR2 FQDESV (reference sequence). The CDR3 reads CASSLQATEAFF. In DNA form, the CDR3 reads TGTGCCAGCAGCTTACAGGCTACTGAAGCTTTCTTT.

The V and J genes are TRBV7-7 and TRBJ2-2; TRBD2 might be the D (5 bases). The germline V gene has CDR1 SSHAT and CDR2 FNYEAQ (reference sequence). With 2 bases removed from V and 4 bases from J, the gap between germline ends came to 11 bases. The CDR3 is made up of 15 amino acids. The CDR3 spells CASSLYRGGTGELFF. Here the CDR3 DNA reads TGTGCCAGCAGCTTATATCGGGGTGGCACCGGGGAGCTGTTTTTT.

This CDR3 is CASSLYPGTAEAFF. CDR3 nucleotide sequence: TGTGCCAGCAGCTTATATCCCGGGACAGCTGAAGCTTTCTTT. V gene TRBV7-3 combines with J gene TRBJ1-1; 7 bases are a match to TRBD1. The CDR3 runs 14 residues. Trimming cost V 2 bases and J 6 bases; bases outside gene matches: 6. The germline CDR1 and CDR2 sequences are SGHTA and FQGTGA.

This clone was detected only a few times. This chain links TRBV3-1 (or the pseudogene TRBV3-2) with TRBJ2-2, with D tentatively TRBD2 (5 bases). This CDR3 comprises 13 residues. The V gene lost 4 bases and the J gene lost 2 bases, with 5 bases spanning the gap. CDR1 and CDR2 (germline): LGHDT, YNNKEL (reference sequence). CDR3 sequence (DNA): TGTGCCAGCAGCCGGACTAACACCGGGGAGCTGTTTTTT. Translated: CASSRTNTGELFF.

The chain joins TRBV28 to TRBJ1-1; TRBD1 aligns across 8 bases. With 8 bases clipped from V and 1 base from J, the junction kept 6 bases outside the gene matches. CDR1 is MDHEN, CDR2 SYDVKM, per germline. The CDR3 contains 14 residues. In DNA, the CDR3 is TGTGCCAGCGGACCAGGGGGCTCGAACACTGAAGCTTTCTTT. Translating gives CASGPGGSNTEAFF. The variable domain in full, with the rest retrieved from reference TRBV28 and TRBJ1-1, is DVKVTQSSRYLVKRTGEKVFLECVQDMDHENMFWYRQDPGLGLRLIYFSYDVKMKEKGDIPEGYSVSREKKERFSLILESASTNQTSMYLCASGPGGSNTEAFFGQGTRLTVV.

This chain joins TRBV7-3 and TRBJ2-3, with D possibly being TRBD2 (6 bases). Trimming took 5 bases from V and 1 from J, leaving 13 bases between them. The CDR3 runs to 15 residues. Germline CDR1 and CDR2: SGHTA and FQGTGA. The CDR3 protein is CASSQRGGGTDTQYF. The CDR3 DNA reads as TGTGCCAGCAGCCAGAGGGGAGGCGGCACAGATACGCAGTATTTT.

The rearrangement joins TRBV30 to TRBJ2-7; 9 positions agree with TRBD1. V lost 2 bases to trimming and J lost 1 base; unmatched junction nucleotides: 6. The germline CDR1 and CDR2 sequences are GTSNPN and SVGIG (reference sequence). CDR3 length equals 15 residues. CDR3 nucleotide sequence: TGTGCCTGGAGTCTGGGGGGGACAGGGTCCTACGAGCAGTACTTC. As protein: CAWSLGGTGSYEQYF.

The CDR3, as DNA: TGTGCCATCAGGACGGACAGGTCTGATGGCTACACCTTC. This translates into CAIRTDRSDGYTF. V and J are TRBV10-3 and TRBJ1-2; TRBD1 aligns across 7 bases. The length of the CDR3 is 13 residues. CDR1 is ENHRY and CDR2 is SYGVKD in the germline V gene. V lost 6 bases, J lost 6 bases, and 7 bases stayed unmatched.

There are a few counts of this clone. The chain uses TRBV3-1 (or the pseudogene TRBV3-2) and TRBJ1-2, with 7 bases identical to TRBD1. V was clipped by 3 bases and J by 6 bases; unmatched bases: 4. The CDR3 totals 13 residues. Germline CDR1 and CDR2: LGHDT and YNNKEL (reference sequence). In nucleotides, the CDR3 is TGTGCCAGCAGCCACCGGGACAGTCATGGCTACACCTTC. Translating it yields CASSHRDSHGYTF.

The genes are TRBV6-6 and TRBJ2-6, with 10 nucleotides matching TRBD1. This CDR3 is built from 18 residues. Germline assignment: CDR1 MNHNY and CDR2 SVGAGI (reference sequence). The junction had 7 bases not matched to a gene; V was cut back by 5 bases and J by 0 bases. The CDR3 nucleotides read TGTGCCAGCAGTCGAAGGACAGGGGGTCCCTCTGGGGCCAACGTCCTGACTTTC. Its protein is CASSRRTGGPSGANVLTF.

The J gene is TRBJ2-2, the V gene TRBV9; D is possibly TRBD1 (6 bases). From germline, CDR1 is SGDLS and CDR2 YYNGEE. Trimming took 0 bases from V and 1 from J, leaving 16 bases between them. This CDR3 has 18 amino acids. The CDR3 reads CASSVARGGQGNTGELFF. The CDR3 DNA reads as TGTGCCAGCAGCGTAGCCAGGGGTGGGCAGGGGAACACCGGGGAGCTGTTTTTT.

This chain joins TRBV4-1 and TRBJ1-5; D not resolved. This CDR3 is 14 amino acids long. From germline, CDR1 is MGHRA and CDR2 YSYEKL. Trimming removed 2 bases from V and 3 bases from J, with 8 bases in between. The CDR3, as DNA: TGCGCCAGCAGCCAATCTGGGCTCAATCAGCCCCAGCATTTT. This gives the protein CASSQSGLNQPQHF.

Only one count was recorded for this clone. The chain is built from TRBV27 and TRBJ2-7, with D tentatively TRBD2 (6 bases). The germline V gene has CDR1 MNHEY and CDR2 SMNVEV (reference sequence). This CDR3 comprises 14 residues. V dropped 5 bases and J dropped 7 bases, with 18 bases sitting between them. CDR3 nucleotides: TGTGCCAGCAGTCCCCGGGACTGGAAGTGGGAGCAGTACTTC. Translating gives CASSPRDWKWEQYF.

This chain links TRBV30 with TRBJ1-2; no reliable D call. The CDR3 is 14 amino acids. In germline, CDR1 is GTSNPN, CDR2 SVGIG (reference sequence). V lost 0 bases and J 0 bases, leaving 8 bases between the germline ends. This CDR3 reads CAWSVGLANYGYTF. In DNA form, the CDR3 reads TGTGCCTGGAGTGTCGGTTTAGCTAACTATGGCTACACCTTC.

In DNA, the CDR3 is TGTGCCAGTAGTATCCAGGGGTCAGGCTACGAGCAGTACTTC. Amino acids: CASSIQGSGYEQYF. This chain uses TRBV19 with TRBJ2-7, with D possibly matching TRBD1 (6 bases). This CDR3 comprises 14 residues. Germline V gene sequence: CDR1 LNHDA, CDR2 SQIVND (reference sequence). The V gene lost 3 bases and the J gene lost 3 bases, with 12 bases spanning the gap.

The chain links TRBV5-5 to TRBJ1-3; D is undetermined. The germline V gene has CDR1 SGHKS and CDR2 YYEKEE (reference sequence). The CDR3 has 14 amino acids. V was cut by 1 base and J by 9 bases, with 14 bases left in between. The CDR3 DNA reads as TGTGCCAGCAGCTTGTCATCCTCGGTGGTCACCATATATTTT. Amino acids: CASSLSSSVVTIYF.

The rearrangement joins TRBV5-3 to TRBJ1-4, with 8 bases fitting TRBD1. TRBV5-3 is identified as an open reading frame with a role that is uncertain. CDR3 length equals 20 residues. J lost 6 bases, V lost 3 bases, and 22 bases had no gene match. The DNA for the CDR3 is TGTGCCAGAAGCTGGGACCTTGGGACAGGCAACCTCAAGGGGGATGAAAAACTGTTTTTT. Translating gives CARSWDLGTGNLKGDEKLFF.

The chain is built from TRBV9 and TRBJ2-1, with 9 nucleotides matching TRBD2. J was trimmed by 4 bases and V by 4 bases; bases with no gene match: 6. This CDR3 has 15 amino acids. Per germline, CDR1 SGDLS and CDR2 YYNGEE. The chain's CDR3 is CASSNSGSGYNEQFF. In DNA form, the CDR3 reads TGTGCCAGCAGCAATAGCGGGAGTGGTTACAATGAGCAGTTCTTC. The full variable domain, with the rest looked up from reference TRBV9 and TRBJ2-1, is DSGVTQTPKHLITATGQRVTLRCSPRSGDLSVYWYQQSLDQGLQFLIQYYNGEERAKGNILERFSAQQFPDLHSELNLSSLELGDSALYFCASSNSGSGYNEQFFGPGTRLTVL.

The J gene is TRBJ2-1, the V gene TRBV19; 7 bases are a match to TRBD2. CDR1 and CDR2 from the germline V gene are LNHDA and SQIVND (reference sequence). Trimming cost V 5 bases and J 9 bases; bases outside gene matches: 16. The CDR3 consists of 16 residues. For the CDR3, the DNA is TGTGCCAGTAGTCCGGATAGGGGAGGCGGGAGCGCTGAGCAGTTCTTC. Its translation is CASSPDRGGGSAEQFF.

The chain has TRBV14 and TRBJ2-1, with TRBD2 matching 9 bases. Per the germline V gene, CDR1 is SGHDN and CDR2 is FVKESK. V lost 3 bases to trimming and J lost 7 bases; unmatched junction nucleotides: 1. The CDR3 is made up of 13 amino acids. The CDR3 spells CASSQGLANEQFF. The CDR3, as DNA: TGTGCCAGCAGCCAGGGACTAGCAAATGAGCAGTTCTTC.

J is TRBJ2-3 and V is TRBV9; TRBD2 matches 8 bases. The length of the CDR3 is 17 residues. Germline V gives CDR1 SGDLS, CDR2 YYNGEE. V gave up 3 bases and J gave up 2 bases; unmatched junction bases: 11. The CDR3 protein is CASSGSPGGRITDTQYF. Written as DNA, the CDR3 is TGTGCCAGCAGCGGTAGCCCCGGCGGGAGGATCACAGATACGCAGTATTTT.

A single count supports this clone. The chain couples TRBV3-1 (or the pseudogene TRBV3-2) to TRBJ2-3; the D is unclear. There are 14 residues in the CDR3. Germline lookup yields CDR1 LGHDT and CDR2 YNNKEL (reference sequence). V was cut by 0 bases and J by 0 bases, with 4 bases left in between. The DNA for the CDR3 is TGTGCCAGCAGCCAAGACAGAAGCACAGATACGCAGTATTTT. This encodes CASSQDRSTDTQYF.

The chain joins TRBV9 to TRBJ1-1; no firm D call. With 2 bases removed from V and 2 bases from J, the gap between germline ends came to 10 bases. Looked up from germline, CDR1 is SGDLS and CDR2 is YYNGEE. This CDR3 spans 14 amino acids. CDR3 nucleotide sequence: TGTGCCAGCAGCGTCTGGGAGAGAAACACTGAAGCTTTCTTT. Its protein product is CASSVWERNTEAFF.